This T cell receptor (beta chain) was sequenced during a study of cytomegalovirus exposure and HLA in healthy donors. This table comes from immunoSEQ multiplex PCR, and its TCRdb copy is limited to in-frame clones, with some not included. The top ten hold 7.5% to 8.5% of the sample, which has fewer than 150,000 clones, about 91% seen once. The CDR3 runs 11 residues. CDR1 and CDR2 (germline): SQVTM, ANQGSEA. Deletions cut 6 bases from V and 6 bases from J, with 9 bases between. Study observations and caveats: 150 or so TCR beta chains were listed as cytomegalovirus-associated. In vitro experiments confirmed that three CMV-associated chains were specific for CMV antigens. Many donors shared some public TCRs, even though most TCR sequences were rare. Published work reported that the classifier diagnosed cytomegalovirus status with high specificity and sensitivity.

About this clone: Antigen unknown.

V is TRBV29-1 and J is TRBJ2-1, with unresolved D. Input material: PBMCs. This sequence originates from a woman younger than 30 in good health and CMV-seropositive. The CDR3 DNA reads as TGCAGCGTGGGCCCCTCCAATGAGCAGTTCTTC. Its translation: CSVGPSNEQFF.